The 16 T cell receptor beta chains in this list originate from one sample, sequenced in a study of blood T cell repertoires in COVID-19. Repertoires were generated with immunoSEQ multiplex PCR, while TCRdb's copy carries only in-frame clones and drops some. The profile shows tens of thousands of clones, around 90% of them singletons. Sample: peripheral blood. The receptors shown here come from a male donor with acute or convalescent COVID-19.

This clone was counted between two and nine times. The rearrangement uses TRBV7-9 and TRBJ1-4; D ambiguous. V was clipped by 1 base and J by 2 bases, with 11 bases between them. The CDR3 extends over 16 amino acids. Germline-derived CDR1 and CDR2 are SEHNR and FQNEAQ (reference sequence). The CDR3 DNA reads as TGTGCCAGCAGCTTAGGGAGCGGGGTGACTAATGAAAAACTGTTTTTT. Its protein product is CASSLGSGVTNEKLFF.

This rearrangement joins TRBV5-1 to TRBJ2-2; TRBD1 might be the D (7 bases). Trimming cost V 7 bases and J 3 bases, with 13 bases left between them. Per germline, CDR1 SGHRS and CDR2 YFSETQ. The CDR3 sequence is 14 residues long. The DNA for the CDR3 is TGCGCCAGCCGGAGGGACAGCCACACCGGGGAGCTGTTTTTT. Encoded protein: CASRRDSHTGELFF.

This clone was found once. The gene calls are TRBV19 and TRBJ1-6; D is ambiguous. Germline V gene lookup returns CDR1 LNHDA and CDR2 SQIVND (reference sequence). V was cut by 2 bases and J by 5 bases, with 13 bases left in between. The length of the CDR3 is 16 residues. CDR3 loop: CASSITAVGDNSPLHF. DNA of the CDR3: TGTGCCAGTAGTATAACGGCAGTGGGAGATAATTCACCCCTCCACTTT.

The genes are TRBV24-1 and TRBJ2-5; TRBD2 matches at 8 bases. The germline gives CDR1 KGHDR, CDR2 SFDVKD. The ends lost 3 bases at V and 5 bases at J; junction bases unmatched: 1. The CDR3 loop spans 13 amino acids. CDR3: CATSDPGGETQYF. Written as DNA, the CDR3 is TGTGCCACCAGTGATCCGGGGGGGGAGACCCAGTACTTC.

This clone appeared a single time. The chain couples TRBV7-2 to TRBJ2-3, with D perhaps matching TRBD1 (5 bases). CDR1 and CDR2 from the germline V gene are SGHTA and FQGNSA. CDR3 length: 17 amino acids. Trimming stripped 1 base from V and 6 bases from J, with 20 bases between. CDR3 DNA sequence: TGTGCCAGCAGCTTAGAGGCTGGACAATGGCTCTCCGATACGCAGTATTTT. Translated: CASSLEAGQWLSDTQYF.

The CDR3 loop reads CASSLGRRLVQETQYF. The CDR3 DNA follows: TGTGCCAGCAGCTTAGGTCGGCGACTAGTACAAGAGACCCAGTACTTC. The chain links TRBV13 to TRBJ2-5; D is perhaps TRBD2 (6 bases). The CDR3 length is 16 residues. Germline CDR1 reads PRHDT; CDR2 reads FYEKMQ (reference sequence). V lost 0 bases and J lost 2, with 13 bases in between.

This clone was seen just once. V usage is TRBV5-4 and J usage is TRBJ1-6; a possible D gene is TRBD1 (6 bases). Germline-derived CDR1 and CDR2 are SGHNT and YYREEE (reference sequence). The V end was cut by 2 bases, the J end by 6 bases, with 9 bases between. There are 14 residues in the CDR3. The CDR3 bases are TGTGCCAGCAGCTTAGGACAGATTAATTCACCCCTCCACTTT. It specifies CASSLGQINSPLHF.

In the case of this clone: Within the sample, other DNA sequences also encode this same CDR3. The rearrangement joins TRBV5-1 to TRBJ2-1; D is perhaps TRBD2 (5 bases). Germline V CDR1 and CDR2: SGHRS, YFSETQ. The CDR3 totals 12 residues. The germline V and J ends were trimmed by 2 bases and 7 bases, with 7 bases remaining between them. CDR3 sequence reads: CASSFRGNEQFF. CDR3 in DNA: TGCGCCAGCAGCTTCCGAGGGAATGAGCAGTTCTTC.

The chain links TRBV4-2 to TRBJ2-7, with 9 bases fitting TRBD1. V shed 4 bases and J 3 bases; nucleotides not matched to a gene: 7. Germline V gene data show CDR1 as LGHNA and CDR2 as YNFKEQ. The length of the CDR3 is 15 residues. The CDR3 coding sequence is TGTGCCAGCAGCCTTTCCGGGACAGGGAACTACGAGCAGTACTTC. Its protein is CASSLSGTGNYEQYF.

The J gene is TRBJ2-5, the V gene TRBV10-1; D is possibly TRBD2 (6 bases). Trimming removed 7 bases at V and 3 bases at J, with 18 bases between. Germline V gene lookup returns CDR1 WNHNN and CDR2 SYGVQD (reference sequence). This CDR3 region has 15 residues. The CDR3 region has the DNA TGCGCCAGCATCAACCAGGAGGGTTCCAAAGAGACCCAGTACTTC. The encoded protein is CASINQEGSKETQYF.

The rearrangement uses TRBV19 and TRBJ2-5; TRBD2 matches 10 bases. The CDR3 sequence is 15 residues long. With V trimmed by 8 bases and J by 1 base, 7 bases remained unmatched. Germline V gene lookup returns CDR1 LNHDA and CDR2 SQIVND (reference sequence). The CDR3 DNA sequence: TGTGCCAGTCGCGGGCTAGCGGGGGTCCAAGAGACCCAGTACTTC. This encodes CASRGLAGVQETQYF.

The chain has TRBV2 and TRBJ2-1, with D unclear. This CDR3 is built from 14 residues. Germline CDR1 reads SNHLY; CDR2 reads FYNNEI. V shed 6 bases and J shed 4 bases, with 13 bases lying between them. CDR3 bases: TGTGCCAGCAGATTGACACCAGCATACAATGAGCAGTTCTTC. This translates into CASRLTPAYNEQFF.

This clone has just one count. The chain is built from TRBV28 and TRBJ1-2, with D tentatively TRBD1 (5 bases). From germline, CDR1 is MDHEN and CDR2 SYDVKM. The ends were cut back, 8 bases at V and 0 bases at J, with 13 bases in the middle. This CDR3 spans 14 amino acids. The CDR3 sequence is CASLLGATNYGYTF. The CDR3 nucleotides are TGTGCCAGCCTTTTAGGGGCGACTAACTATGGCTACACCTTC.

This clone has just one count. This chain joins TRBV19 and TRBJ1-1, with TRBD1 identical over 9 bases. The CDR3 extends over 18 amino acids. Germline lookup yields CDR1 LNHDA and CDR2 SQIVND (reference sequence). V gave up 6 bases and J gave up 5 bases; unmatched junction bases: 19. This CDR3 is CASRRTGTGSFVGTEAFF. In nucleotides, the CDR3 is TGTGCCAGTAGGCGAACCGGGACAGGGTCTTTCGTGGGAACTGAAGCTTTCTTT.

The table lists this clone with a few counts. The chain uses TRBV7-9 and TRBJ1-1; D gene ambiguous. This CDR3 spans 13 amino acids. The V gene lost 0 bases and the J gene lost 10 bases, with 12 bases spanning the gap. Germline CDR1 is SEHNR and CDR2 is FQNEAQ (reference sequence). CDR3 residues: CASSLALNGGAFF. The CDR3 region has the DNA TGTGCCAGCAGCTTAGCACTCAATGGTGGAGCTTTCTTT.

This clone was recorded only once. This chain links TRBV7-2 with TRBJ2-3; 11 nucleotides match TRBD2. The CDR3 length is 15 residues. The ends lost 7 bases at V and 6 bases at J; junction bases unmatched: 9. Per germline, CDR1 SGHTA and CDR2 FQGNSA. CDR3: CASNRLAGGADTQYF. DNA for the CDR3: TGTGCCAGCAACCGCCTAGCGGGGGGCGCGGATACGCAGTATTTT. The full variable domain, in which reference TRBV7-2 and TRBJ2-3 provide the parts outside the CDR3, is GAGVSQSPSNKVTEKGKDVELRCDPISGHTALYWYRQSLGQGLEFLIYFQGNSAPDKSGLPSDRFSAERTGGSVSTLTIQRTQQEDSAVYLCASNRLAGGADTQYFGPGTRLTVL.